Following are 20 T cell receptor beta chains from one sample sequenced in a study of patients and donors after allogeneic stem cell transplantation. TCRdb analysed the RT-PCR reads with MiXCR anew, one entry per CDR3 protein. The table shows roughly 880,000 distinct CDR3 sequences, with under 20% occurring only once. The specimen sequenced was blood, either unsorted or a sorted T cell fraction (not recorded which). These receptors all come from a human donor who was either an allogeneic HSCT recipient or a stem cell or donor lymphocyte infusion donor (not recorded which). It is not recorded whose cells these are; they may come from a transplant donor.

CDR3: CASSKVDWRRSSYEQYF. For the CDR3, the DNA is TGTGCCAGCAGCAAAGTAGATTGGCGGCGGAGCTCCTACGAGCAGTACTTC. This chain joins TRBV21-1 and TRBJ2-7. TRBV21-1 constitutes a pseudogene. The CDR3 is 17 residues long.

The chain is built from TRBV20-1 and TRBJ2-5; perhaps TRBD2 as D (6 bases). CDR3 length equals 14 residues. Per the germline V gene, CDR1 is DFQATT and CDR2 is SNEGSKA (reference sequence). V was clipped by 5 bases and J by 4 bases, with 17 bases between them. The CDR3 coding sequence is TGCAGTGCTCGAACGATAAGCGGGTTAGAGACCCAGTACTTC. Its protein product is CSARTISGLETQYF.

This chain links TRBV4-2 with TRBJ1-4; D unclear. Germline V gives CDR1 LGHNA, CDR2 YNFKEQ. Trimming took off 1 base at V and 0 bases at J, with 12 bases between the two ends. CDR3 length: 17 residues. The CDR3 sequence: CASSQGADPTTNEKLFF. In nucleotides, the CDR3 is TGTGCCAGCAGCCAAGGGGCAGATCCAACAACTAATGAAAAACTGTTTTTT.

The chain employs TRBV12-3 or TRBV12-4 and TRBJ2-7, with no clear D. V dropped 1 base and J dropped 4 bases, with 5 bases sitting between them. The CDR3 has 12 amino acids. CDR3 sequence (DNA): TGTGCCAGCAGTTTAGTTAGGTACGAGCAGTACTTC. As protein: CASSLVRYEQYF.

The gene calls are TRBV7-9 and TRBJ1-2; a weak D match, TRBD1 (5 bases). The germline CDR1 and CDR2 sequences are SEHNR and FQNEAQ (reference sequence). The CDR3 sequence is 14 residues long. Between the trimmed V and J ends, which lost 4 bases and 2 bases, there was a span of 11 bases. The CDR3, as DNA: TGTGCCAGCAGCTCGGACGGGACGAACTATGGCTACACCTTC. This sequence encodes CASSSDGTNYGYTF.

The sample holds a few counts of this clonotype. The J gene is TRBJ1-3, the V gene TRBV6-1; D gene ambiguous. In germline, CDR1 is MNHNS, CDR2 SASEGT. V was shortened by 8 bases and J by 0 bases, with 11 bases between the two germline ends. The CDR3 is 14 residues long. CDR3 in amino acids: CASEKLYSGNTIYF. The CDR3 DNA reads TGTGCCAGCGAGAAACTTTACTCTGGAAACACCATATATTTT.

The chain recombines TRBV4-1 with TRBJ2-7, with D tentatively TRBD1 (6 bases). Germline values: CDR1 MGHRA, CDR2 YSYEKL. CDR3 length: 15 residues. Trimming removed 5 bases at V and 0 bases at J, with 14 bases between. CDR3 DNA: TGCGCCAGCAGCTGGACCCGGGACAACTCCTACGAGCAGTACTTC. It is translated as CASSWTRDNSYEQYF.

This clonotype was seen many times. Germline and junction disagree at one end, which may indicate a read error. V is TRBV29-1 and J is TRBJ2-2; the match to TRBD1 covers 11 bases. Per germline, CDR1 SQVTM and CDR2 ANQGSEA. This CDR3 has 17 amino acids. Here the CDR3 reads CSVARRGTGGNAGELFF. Here the CDR3 DNA reads TGCAGCGTTGCCCGGAGGGGGACAGGGGGGAACGCCGGGGAGCTGTTTTTT.

This clonotype was found a few times. The chain is built from TRBV5-1 and TRBJ1-1; D is unresolved. Germline V gene lookup returns CDR1 SGHRS and CDR2 YFSETQ. There are 14 residues in the CDR3. The V and J ends lost 0 bases and 1 base respectively, with 7 bases between them. The CDR3 sequence: CASSLAFQNTEAFF. The CDR3 coding sequence is TGCGCCAGCAGCTTGGCGTTTCAGAACACTGAAGCTTTCTTT.

This clonotype was seen more than once but under ten times. J is TRBJ1-2 and V is TRBV6-1; no clear D. The CDR3 length is 13 residues. V was trimmed by 7 bases and J by 0 bases, leaving 9 bases between them. Germline V gene data show CDR1 as MNHNS and CDR2 as SASEGT. CDR3 protein: CASIQSSNYGYTF. CDR3 nucleotide sequence: TGTGCCAGCATTCAGAGTTCTAACTATGGCTACACCTTC.

In this sample, this clonotype turned up a few times. The CDR3, as DNA: TGTGCCAGCAGTTACGGACAGGGTATTTCTGGCTACACCTTC. This codes for CASSYGQGISGYTF. This sequence joins TRBV6-5 and TRBJ1-2; 8 nucleotides agree with TRBD1. The J segment lost 7 bases and the V segment lost 2 bases, leaving 6 bases of the junction unmatched. The CDR3 consists of 14 residues. Germline V lookup: CDR1 MNHEY, CDR2 SVGAGI.

This clonotype has more than one count but fewer than ten. The CDR3 here is CAWSDIDPYYGYTF. Written as DNA, the CDR3 is TGTGCCTGGAGTGACATTGACCCGTACTATGGCTACACCTTC. The chain combines TRBV30 with TRBJ1-2; D is undetermined. This CDR3 contains 14 residues. V lost 1 base and J lost 3, with 12 bases in between. Germline V CDR1 and CDR2: GTSNPN, SVGIG (reference sequence). Drawing the rest from reference TRBV30 and TRBJ1-2, the complete variable domain is SQTIHQWPATLVQPVGSPLSLECTVEGTSNPNLYWYRQAAGRGLQLLFYSVGIGQISSEVPQNLSASRPQDRQFILSSKKLLLSDSGFYLCAWSDIDPYYGYTFGSGTRLTVV.

This clonotype was found many times. CDR3 loop: CASRLRWTGELFF. In nucleotides, the CDR3 is TGTGCCAGCAGACTAAGGTGGACCGGGGAGCTGTTTTTT. The rearrangement joins TRBV12-3 or TRBV12-4 to TRBJ2-2, with D uncertain. The V and J ends lost 6 bases and 5 bases respectively, with 10 bases between them. The CDR3 covers 13 residues.

This clonotype was counted ten times or more. The chain has TRBV10-3 and TRBJ2-7; D is uncertain. Germline values: CDR1 ENHRY, CDR2 SYGVKD. This CDR3 is 12 amino acids long. V was trimmed by 8 bases and J by 0 bases, leaving 8 bases between them. This CDR3 reads CAIRTGSYEQYF. The CDR3 DNA sequence: TGTGCCATCCGGACGGGCTCCTACGAGCAGTACTTC.

This clonotype was seen a handful of times. The gene calls are TRBV19 and TRBJ1-1; a possible D gene is TRBD1 (5 bases). Trimming took 5 bases from V and 10 from J, leaving 17 bases between them. The germline gives CDR1 LNHDA, CDR2 SQIVND (reference sequence). The CDR3 totals 13 residues. CDR3 in amino acids: CASSFPQGRGAFF. CDR3 nucleotide sequence: TGTGCCAGTAGTTTTCCTCAGGGTCGAGGAGCTTTCTTT.

This clonotype was seen only a few times. The chain carries TRBV11-1 and TRBJ2-1; D is possibly TRBD2 (6 bases). The CDR3 contains 12 residues. V was trimmed by 8 bases and J by 7 bases, leaving 12 bases between them. Germline V gene lookup returns CDR1 SGHAT and CDR2 FQDESV (reference sequence). In DNA form, the CDR3 reads TGTGCCAGCCACGGGGGAGCAAATGAGCAGTTCTTC. This codes for CASHGGANEQFF.

V usage is TRBV9 and J usage is TRBJ1-6; 10 nucleotides agree with TRBD1. Germline CDR1 reads SGDLS; CDR2 reads YYNGEE. After removal of 0 bases from V and 9 bases from J, the junction contained 0 bases not matched to a gene. The CDR3 length is 14 residues. The CDR3 DNA reads as TGTGCCAGCAGCGTAGGGGACAGGGGTTCACCCCTCCACTTT. Translated: CASSVGDRGSPLHF.

The chain links TRBV4-2 to TRBJ2-1; D remains ambiguous. Trimming took 0 bases from V and 6 from J, leaving 12 bases between them. CDR3 length: 15 residues. CDR1 and CDR2 from the germline V gene are LGHNA and YNFKEQ. CDR3 region: CASSQDQNLVNEQFF. The CDR3 coding sequence is TGTGCCAGCAGCCAAGATCAGAATCTGGTCAATGAGCAGTTCTTC.

The V call is TRBV4-3, the J call TRBJ2-3, with a weak D call TRBD1 (5 bases). Germline V lookup: CDR1 LGHNA, CDR2 YSLEER. The V gene lost 0 bases and the J gene lost 1 base, with 14 bases spanning the gap. The CDR3 has 17 amino acids. For the CDR3, the DNA is TGCGCCAGCAGCCAAGATCTAGGGGTTACACGCACAGATACGCAGTATTTT. Translation gives CASSQDLGVTRTDTQYF.

Only a few counts were recorded for this clonotype. V and J are TRBV6-2 or TRBV6-3 and TRBJ1-1; tentative D call: TRBD1 (5 bases). CDR1 is MNHEY and CDR2 is SVGEGT in the germline V gene. The germline V and J ends were trimmed by 2 bases and 0 bases, with 16 bases remaining between them. The CDR3 has 17 residues. In nucleotides, the CDR3 is TGTGCCAGCAGTTACCCAACCCACCGGGACGTGAACACTGAAGCTTTCTTT. It translates to CASSYPTHRDVNTEAFF.